Below are 9 T cell receptor beta chains sequenced from a single sample in a study of T cell responses to AZD1222 COVID-19 vaccine. TCRdb keeps only in-frame clones here, not all; method: immunoSEQ multiplex PCR. The repertoire consists of about 130,000 clones, with more than 70% occurring once and the leading ten covering over 9.5%. The source material was peripheral blood, sampled on day 0 of AZD1222 vaccination. The origin of the receptors is an adult in good health.

The CDR3 coding sequence is TGTGCCAGCGGGGGAGGGGGGTCGAACACAGATACGCAGTATTTT. Residues: CASGGGGSNTDTQYF. The chain combines TRBV6-5 with TRBJ2-3; maybe TRBD2 (7 bases). The CDR3 loop spans 15 amino acids. Germline V gene sequence: CDR1 MNHEY, CDR2 SVGAGI. The V gene lost 8 bases and the J gene lost 2 bases, with 17 bases spanning the gap.

The chain recombines TRBV27 with TRBJ2-1, with a weak D call TRBD1 (6 bases). The CDR3 spans 16 residues. V dropped 0 bases and J dropped 8 bases, with 17 bases sitting between them. Germline V gene sequence: CDR1 MNHEY, CDR2 SMNVEV (reference sequence). The CDR3: CASSLSTGTKRHEQFF. The CDR3 DNA sequence: TGTGCCAGCAGTTTATCGACCGGGACAAAACGGCATGAGCAGTTCTTC.

V gene TRBV6-5 combines with J gene TRBJ1-1; 8 bases line up with TRBD1. Trimming cost V 5 bases and J 2 bases; bases outside gene matches: 7. There are 15 residues in the CDR3. The germline V gene has CDR1 MNHEY and CDR2 SVGAGI. CDR3 loop: CASSLYTGGNTEAFF. CDR3 bases: TGTGCCAGCAGTCTTTATACAGGGGGAAACACTGAAGCTTTCTTT.

This clone showed up just a few times. This chain joins TRBV15 and TRBJ2-1; 9 bases align to TRBD2. The V gene end was trimmed by 0 bases and the J gene end by 6 bases; junction bases not matched to a gene: 12. Germline V lookup: CDR1 LNHNV, CDR2 YYDKDF (reference sequence). The CDR3 has 18 amino acids. CDR3 protein: CATSRDPLSGGYANEQFF. In DNA, the CDR3 is TGTGCCACCAGCAGAGACCCTTTAAGCGGGGGGTATGCCAATGAGCAGTTCTTC.

V usage is TRBV29-1 and J usage is TRBJ2-7; 7 nucleotides align to TRBD2. Germline V lookup: CDR1 SQVTM, CDR2 ANQGSEA. J gave up 3 bases and V 5 bases, and 4 bases lay outside the gene matches. The CDR3 sequence is 12 residues long. The CDR3 loop is CSVLAEGYEQYF. The CDR3 DNA reads as TGCAGCGTTCTAGCGGAGGGCTACGAGCAGTACTTC.

The rearrangement uses TRBV9 and TRBJ2-3, with D possibly TRBD2 on 5 matching bases. The CDR3 runs 13 residues. V gave up 2 bases and J gave up 6 bases, with 10 bases separating them. Per germline, CDR1 SGDLS and CDR2 YYNGEE. The CDR3 here is CASSVGGGDTQYF. CDR3 nucleotide sequence: TGTGCCAGCAGCGTCGGAGGTGGCGATACGCAGTATTTT.

The genes are TRBV27 and TRBJ2-7; 8 nucleotides agree with TRBD1. Per germline, CDR1 MNHEY and CDR2 SMNVEV (reference sequence). The J segment lost 0 bases and the V segment lost 5 bases, leaving 15 bases of the junction unmatched. The CDR3 length is 18 residues. The CDR3 DNA sequence: TGTGCCAGCAGTCACGACCCCGACAGGGGACTCCCCTCCTACGAGCAGTACTTC. Translated, it gives CASSHDPDRGLPSYEQYF.

The V gene is TRBV30, the J gene TRBJ2-1; TRBD1 aligns across 9 bases. J was trimmed by 3 bases and V by 5 bases; bases with no gene match: 8. The CDR3 covers 15 residues. Germline lookup yields CDR1 GTSNPN and CDR2 SVGIG (reference sequence). Here the CDR3 reads CAWLQGTGFYNEQFF. In DNA form, the CDR3 reads TGTGCCTGGCTCCAAGGGACAGGGTTCTACAATGAGCAGTTCTTC.

This chain uses TRBV6-1 with TRBJ2-3; TRBD2 agrees at 14 bases. Germline values: CDR1 MNHNS, CDR2 SASEGT. The CDR3 consists of 15 residues. V trimming: 1 base; J trimming: 10 bases; junction bases outside the gene matches: 4. The CDR3 DNA reads TGTGCCAGCAGTGAAGGGGGACTAGCGGGAGTTGCGCAGTATTTT. This codes for CASSEGGLAGVAQYF.